Each of the 13 T cell receptor beta chains below was sequenced from the same sample in a study of radiotherapy plus CTLA-4 blockade in lung cancer. The protocol was immunoSEQ multiplex PCR, while the TCRdb copy is restricted to in-frame clones and leaves out a portion. The sample has approximately 45,000 clones, around 63% seen once. Here the sequenced sample was peripheral blood, taken from a patient treated with radiotherapy plus ipilimumab. The receptor set was obtained from a human donor with non-small cell lung cancer who had a partial response to radiotherapy plus ipilimumab.

This clone turned up a few times. V and J are TRBV19 and TRBJ1-1, with D unresolved. In germline, CDR1 is LNHDA, CDR2 SQIVND (reference sequence). The CDR3 has 12 residues. The V end was cut by 8 bases, the J end by 1 base, with 8 bases between. CDR3 sequence reads: CASRLRNTEAFF. The CDR3 DNA is TGTGCCAGTCGCCTGAGGAACACTGAAGCTTTCTTT.

The chain recombines TRBV10-3 with TRBJ2-2; 13 positions match TRBD2. Germline V lookup: CDR1 ENHRY, CDR2 SYGVKD. The CDR3 runs to 17 residues. Unmatched junction bases numbered 7, after V lost 9 bases and J lost 0 bases. In DNA, the CDR3 is TGTGCCATGTCCTCGGGACTAGCGGGGTCGAACACCGGGGAGCTGTTTTTT. Its protein is CAMSSGLAGSNTGELFF.

The genes are TRBV6-5 and TRBJ2-1; a weak D match, TRBD2 (6 bases). The V end lost 0 bases, the J end lost 8 bases, and 11 bases lay between the germline ends. The CDR3 runs to 14 residues. Germline CDR1 MNHEY, CDR2 SVGAGI. In nucleotides, the CDR3 is TGTGCCAGCAGTTACTCGGAAGTAGCGGATGAGCAGTTCTTC. Protein product: CASSYSEVADEQFF.

The V and J genes are TRBV7-2 and TRBJ2-7; 7 bases are shared with TRBD2. This CDR3 comprises 14 residues. J was trimmed by 5 bases and V by 1 base; bases with no gene match: 5. Germline CDR1 SGHTA, CDR2 FQGNSA. DNA of the CDR3: TGTGCCAGCAGCTTAGACCGGACTAGGCACGAGCAGTACTTC. Amino acids: CASSLDRTRHEQYF.

This clone was picked up a small number of times. V usage is TRBV6-1 and J usage is TRBJ2-7, with D unresolved. Germline assignment: CDR1 MNHNS and CDR2 SASEGT. CDR3 size: 11 residues. Trimming stripped 7 bases from V and 4 bases from J, with 8 bases between. The CDR3 DNA reads as TGTGCCAGCATCCTCGTGTACGAGCAGTACTTC. This sequence encodes CASILVYEQYF.

The J gene is TRBJ1-2, the V gene TRBV6-1; D might be TRBD1 (5 bases). The CDR3 has 13 residues. Germline CDR1 MNHNS, CDR2 SASEGT. Trimming stripped 6 bases from V and 8 bases from J, with 16 bases between. The chain's CDR3 is CASRRGIVYGYTF. The CDR3 DNA reads TGTGCCAGCAGAAGGGGAATCGTTTACGGCTACACCTTC.

V gene TRBV25-1 combines with J gene TRBJ2-3; 7 bases are shared with TRBD2. Germline values: CDR1 MGHDK, CDR2 SYGVNS. The CDR3 sequence is 17 residues long. Trimming took 3 bases from V and 2 from J; bases not matched to a gene: 11. As DNA, the CDR3 is TGTGCCAGCAGTGAGAGGGGAGGGATTGTCATCACAGATACGCAGTATTTT. Translating it yields CASSERGGIVITDTQYF.

This chain joins TRBV18 and TRBJ1-2, with TRBD1 as a possible D gene (5 bases). This CDR3 is built from 14 residues. Trimming stripped 4 bases from V and 3 bases from J, with 12 bases between. Germline CDR1 is KGHSH and CDR2 is LQKENI. CDR3 loop: CASSQSGQDYGYTF. For the CDR3, the DNA is TGTGCCAGCTCACAATCAGGGCAGGACTATGGCTACACCTTC.

The chain employs TRBV5-1 and TRBJ1-4; D unclear. Germline CDR1 SGHRS, CDR2 YFSETQ. The CDR3 has 15 amino acids. V gave up 3 bases and J gave up 4 bases, with 13 bases separating them. The CDR3 sequence: CASSWADGYNEKLFF. The CDR3 coding sequence is TGCGCCAGCAGCTGGGCCGACGGATATAATGAAAAACTGTTTTTT.

V is TRBV7-9 and J is TRBJ2-7; D is perhaps TRBD2 (6 bases). Germline-derived CDR1 and CDR2 are SEHNR and FQNEAQ (reference sequence). Trimming cost V 4 bases and J 3 bases, with 10 bases left between them. CDR3 length: 13 amino acids. CDR3 nucleotides: TGTGCCAGCAGCTCGGGACTCCTCTACGAGCAGTACTTC. It yields the protein CASSSGLLYEQYF. The variable domain in full, with the rest retrieved from reference TRBV7-9 and TRBJ2-7, is DTGVSQNPRHKITKRGQNVTFRCDPISEHNRLYWYRQTLGQGPEFLTYFQNEAQLEKSRLLSDRFSAERPKGSFSTLEIQRTEQGDSAMYLCASSSGLLYEQYFGPGTRLTVT.

This clone was recorded once. The chain recombines TRBV4-3 with TRBJ2-7; 7 positions agree with TRBD2. The length of the CDR3 is 14 residues. Losses at the gene ends were 4 bases for V and 5 bases for J; bases not matched to a gene: 8. Per the germline V gene, CDR1 is LGHNA and CDR2 is YSLEER. The CDR3 sequence: CASSREWAGDEQYF. In DNA, the CDR3 is TGCGCCAGCAGCCGAGAGTGGGCGGGAGACGAGCAGTACTTC.

In its sample, this clone was seen many times. This chain links TRBV18 with TRBJ2-7; TRBD1 agrees at 9 bases. V shed 5 bases and J 6 bases; nucleotides not matched to a gene: 14. CDR1 KGHSH and CDR2 LQKENI come from the germline V gene. There are 16 residues in the CDR3. CDR3 residues: CASSSRAGTGRSEQYF. The DNA for the CDR3 is TGTGCCAGCTCATCTCGAGCCGGGACAGGGAGGAGCGAGCAGTACTTC.

In its sample, this clone is medium-sized. V gene TRBV21-1 combines with J gene TRBJ1-1; the D call in the table, TRBD1, was not verified against the DNA. TRBV21-1 is labeled a pseudogene. The CDR3 extends over 14 amino acids. CDR3 sequence reads: CASSSPQGSHEAFF. In DNA form, the CDR3 reads TGTGCCAGCAGCAGCCCTCAGGGATCCCACGAAGCTTTCTTT.